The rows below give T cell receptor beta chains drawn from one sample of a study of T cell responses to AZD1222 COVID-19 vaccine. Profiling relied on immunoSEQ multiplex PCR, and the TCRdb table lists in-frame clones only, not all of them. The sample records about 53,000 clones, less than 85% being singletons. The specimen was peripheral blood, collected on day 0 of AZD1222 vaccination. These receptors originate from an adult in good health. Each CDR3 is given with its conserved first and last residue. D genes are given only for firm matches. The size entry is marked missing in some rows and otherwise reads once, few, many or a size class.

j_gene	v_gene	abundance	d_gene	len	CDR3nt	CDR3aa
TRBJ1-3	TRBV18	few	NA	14	TGTGCCAGCGGAGGGCAGAGCTCTGGAAACACCATATATTTT	CASGGQSSGNTIYF
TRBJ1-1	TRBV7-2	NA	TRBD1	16	TGTGCCAGCAGCCCGGCGGGGGGCAGGGGGGAGGCTGAAGCTTTCTTT	CASSPAGGRGEAEAFF
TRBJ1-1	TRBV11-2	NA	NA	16	TGTGCCAGCAGCTTAGATATAGAATCTAAGAACACTGAAGCTTTCTTT	CASSLDIESKNTEAFF
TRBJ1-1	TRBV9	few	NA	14	TGTGCCAGCACCATAGGACCGTCGGACACTGAAGCTTTCTTT	CASTIGPSDTEAFF
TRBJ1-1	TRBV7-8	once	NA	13	TGTGCCAGCAGCTTAGTGATGGGTGGGAGTGCTTTCTTT	CASSLVMGGSAFF
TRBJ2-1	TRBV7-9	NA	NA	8	TGTGCCGGACATGAGCAGTTCTTC	CAGHEQFF
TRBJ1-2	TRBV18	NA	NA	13	TGTGCCAGCTCACCGGCAGAGCACTATGGCTACACCTTC	CASSPAEHYGYTF
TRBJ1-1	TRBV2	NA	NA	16	TGTGCCAGCACCACACAGTCCCTACTGACAAACACTGAAGCTTTCTTT	CASTTQSLLTNTEAFF
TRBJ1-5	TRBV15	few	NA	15	TGTGCCACCAGCAGAGTGGCGGGGAATCATCAGCCCCAGCATTTT	CATSRVAGNHQPQHF
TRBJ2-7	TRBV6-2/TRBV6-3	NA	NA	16	TGTGCCAGCAGCCTTGCCGGAGCGGAAGTAGTCTACGAGCAGTACTTC	CASSLAGAEVVYEQYF
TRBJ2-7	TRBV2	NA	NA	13	TGTGCCAGCACCCAAGCAGTAATATACGAGCAGTACTTC	CASTQAVIYEQYF
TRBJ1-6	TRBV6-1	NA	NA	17	TGTGCCAGCAGTGAAGCGCTTCGTGGGGGGGGTAATTCACCCCTCCACTTT	CASSEALRGGGNSPLHF
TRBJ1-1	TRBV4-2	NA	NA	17	TGTGCCAGCAGCCAAGGTTCAGGAATCAACCGGGGAACTGAAGCTTTCTTT	CASSQGSGINRGTEAFF
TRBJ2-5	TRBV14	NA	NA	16	TGTGCCAGCAGCCAAGGGTCTTCTAGCGTAGGAGAGACCCAGTACTTC	CASSQGSSSVGETQYF